This is a list of T cell receptor beta chains from one sample in a study of glioma-infiltrating T cells. A single record per CDR3 protein comes from TCRdb applying MiXCR to the multiplex PCR reads. The sample consists of about 130,000 distinct CDR3 sequences, approximately 26% of them appearing once. Sequenced sample: glioma tissue, nonneoplastic brain tissue, or PBMCs (not recorded which). Source of these receptors: a human donor with low-grade glioma or glioblastoma, undergoing nonglioma brain surgery, or in good health (not recorded which). Each CDR3 is given with its conserved first and last residue. The order of the fields is D gene, V gene, clone size, CDR3 length, J gene, CDR3 DNA, CDR3 protein. D genes are given only for firm matches. Clone size is stated in some rows and not others, as once, few, many or a class when expanded.

>-|TRBV20-1|many|13|TRBJ2-1
TGCAGTGCTAGAGCAGGGCAGTCCAATGAGCAGTTCTTC
CSARAGQSNEQFF
>-|TRBV20-1|many|14|TRBJ1-1
TGCAGCTCCCGCGGGGGCCATATGAACACTGAAGCTTTCTTT
CSSRGGHMNTEAFF
>TRBD1|TRBV27|-|14|TRBJ1-2
TGTGCCAGCACCAAACAGGGGGCAGGCTATGGCTACACCTTC
CASTKQGAGYGYTF
>-|TRBV6-1|few|14|TRBJ2-5
TGTGCCAGCAGCTACCAAGGGAGTGAAGAGACCCAGTACTTC
CASSYQGSEETQYF
>-|TRBV2|few|11|TRBJ2-5
TGTGCCAGCAGGAAATCGGAGACCCAGTACTTC
CASRKSETQYF
>-|TRBV19|few|14|TRBJ2-3
TGTGCCAGTAGTATAGATACAGGGACAGATACGCAGTATTTT
CASSIDTGTDTQYF
>-|TRBV6-6|many|18|TRBJ2-2
TGTGCCAGCAGTTACTCGTATCAACGGCAGCCTAACACCGGGGAGCTGTTTTTT
CASSYSYQRQPNTGELFF
>-|TRBV20-1|-|13|TRBJ2-2
TGCAGTGCGAGCGAGACAAACACCGGGGAGCTGTTTTTT
CSASETNTGELFF
>-|TRBV28|few|15|TRBJ1-4
TGTGCCAGCAGTTTCCGGGGGGCGGGTATTGAAAAACTGTTTTTT
CASSFRGAGIEKLFF
>-|TRBV7-2|many|15|TRBJ1-3
TGTGCCAGCAGCCTGGGGACCGCTCCTGGAAACACCATATATTTT
CASSLGTAPGNTIYF
>-|TRBV12-3/TRBV12-4|-|15|TRBJ2-2
TGTGCCAGCAGTCTATTCATAGGGTGGACCGGGGAGCTGTTTTTT
CASSLFIGWTGELFF
>TRBD1|TRBV10-1|few|13|TRBJ2-3
TGCGCCAGCAACCGGGACAGGGGGGATACGCAGTATTTT
CASNRDRGDTQYF
>-|TRBV15|many|19|TRBJ2-2
TGTGCCACCAGCAGAGAAGAAGAGAGGTGGCGAGCGAACACCGGGGAGCTGTTTTTT
CATSREEERWRANTGELFF
>-|TRBV28|few|15|TRBJ1-1
TGTGCCAGCAGTATGCCGTGGGGGGTTAACACTGAAGCTTTCTTT
CASSMPWGVNTEAFF
>-|TRBV24-1|-|15|TRBJ1-1
TGTGCCACCAGTGAGGCGGGGGGTAGGGACACTGAAGCTTTCTTT
CATSEAGGRDTEAFF
>TRBD1|TRBV24-1|-|13|TRBJ2-5
TGTGCCAGCCAACAGGGGGCATGGGAGACCCAGTACTTC
CASQQGAWETQYF
>-|TRBV6-6|-|17|TRBJ1-1
TGTGCCAGCAGTTACTCCGACAGTCGCGGGCGGAACACTGAAGCTTTCTTT
CASSYSDSRGRNTEAFF
>-|TRBV20-1|many|13|TRBJ1-2
TGCAGTGCTAGAGATCAACGGAACTATGGCTACACCTTC
CSARDQRNYGYTF
>TRBD2|TRBV7-8|few|19|TRBJ2-3
TGTGCCAGCAGCCTCCCGGGACTAGCGGGGGGGTCTTACACAGATACGCAGTATTTT
CASSLPGLAGGSYTDTQYF
>-|TRBV20-1|-|11|TRBJ1-1
TGCAGTGCTAGGGAAACCCGGGGGGCTTTCTTT
CSARETRGAFF
>TRBD1|TRBV7-2|few|14|TRBJ2-1
TGTGCCAGCAGCTCCGGGACAGGGGCCAATAAGCAGTTCTTC
CASSSGTGANKQFF
>-|TRBV30|-|12|TRBJ2-2
TGTGCCTGGATCGGAGGGTCCGGGGAGCTGTTTTTT
CAWIGGSGELFF
>-|TRBV2|-|14|TRBJ2-2
TGTGCCAGCCTTGTGGACTCCACCCTCGGGGAGCTGTTTTTT
CASLVDSTLGELFF
>TRBD1|TRBV19|-|14|TRBJ1-3
TGTGCCAGTAACGACAGGGCGAGGGGAAACACCATATATTTT
CASNDRARGNTIYF
>TRBD1|TRBV14|once|15|TRBJ1-4
TGTGCCAGCAGGTACTCCGGGACAGGAAACGAAAAACTGTTTTTT
CASRYSGTGNEKLFF
>TRBD1|TRBV7-9|few|13|TRBJ2-1
TGTGCCAGCGTCAGGGGGCTGTACAATGAGCAGTTCTTC
CASVRGLYNEQFF
>-|TRBV24-1|few|14|TRBJ1-6
TGTGCCACCAGTGCGGGGCCCGGGAATTCACCCCTCCACTTT
CATSAGPGNSPLHF
>TRBD2|TRBV20-1|many|14|TRBJ2-1
TGCAGTGCTAGGGTTAGGCGGGGGGGTAATGAGCAGTTCTTC
CSARVRRGGNEQFF
>TRBD1|TRBV6-6|-|15|TRBJ1-1
TGTGCCAGCGTCCTGGCAGGGGGAGTGAACACTGAAGCTTTCTTT
CASVLAGGVNTEAFF
>TRBD1|TRBV5-6|once|16|TRBJ1-1
TGTGCCAGCAGCCCCAGACTTCAGGGGGGAGCCACTGAAGCTTTCTTT
CASSPRLQGGATEAFF
>-|TRBV2|-|16|TRBJ1-5
TGTGCCAGCAGTGGGGGGACACCTTATAGCAATCAGCCCCAGCATTTT
CASSGGTPYSNQPQHF
>-|TRBV27|few|14|TRBJ1-4
TGTGCCAGCAGTTCACAGGGTTCTAATGAAAAACTGTTTTTT
CASSSQGSNEKLFF
>-|TRBV10-3|-|14|TRBJ1-3
TGTGCCGCAGGAGGGCCCTACTCTGGAAACACCATATATTTT
CAAGGPYSGNTIYF
>-|TRBV20-1|few|14|TRBJ1-6
TGCAGTGATAGCCGGGACTCCCAAAATTCACCCCTCCACTTT
CSDSRDSQNSPLHF
>-|TRBV7-8|many|12|TRBJ1-1
TGTGCCAGCAGCTTAGACTACACTGAAGCTTTCTTT
CASSLDYTEAFF
>-|TRBV7-7|many|13|TRBJ1-1
TGTGCTAGCAGCCCCGATCTGAACACTGAAGCTTTCTTT
CASSPDLNTEAFF
>-|TRBV24-1|-|14|TRBJ2-3
TGTGCCACCAGTGGGCGTGGAGGCACAGATACGCAGTATTTT
CATSGRGGTDTQYF
>-|TRBV20-1|-|14|TRBJ1-5
TGCAGTGCTAGAGATGAACGCCCCGCTGAGCCCCAGCATTTT
CSARDERPAEPQHF
>TRBD1|TRBV28|many|15|TRBJ1-2
TGTGCCAGCAGTTTACCCAGGGGGCTGGACTATGGCTACACCTTC
CASSLPRGLDYGYTF
>-|TRBV6-6|many|16|TRBJ2-1
TGTGCCAGCAGTTACTCAGGTCAGGGGCGAGGGAATGAGCAGTTCTTC
CASSYSGQGRGNEQFF
>TRBD2|TRBV6-6|few|21|TRBJ2-1
TGTGCCAGCAGTTACTCTACTCGTTCGGGACTAGCGAGGGGGCGAAACAATGAGCAGTTCTTC
CASSYSTRSGLARGRNNEQFF
>-|TRBV27|many|13|TRBJ1-5
TGTGCCAGCAGCGTGGGGAGGAGGCAGCCCCAGCATTTT
CASSVGRRQPQHF
>TRBD2|TRBV27|-|16|TRBJ2-6
TGTGCCAGCACTCACCGCGGGGGGACTGGGGCCAACGTCCTGACTTTC
CASTHRGGTGANVLTF
>TRBD2|TRBV5-1|-|17|TRBJ2-1
TGCGCCAGCAGCTCCACTAGCGGGGGGGCCTCCTACAATGAGCAGTTCTTC
CASSSTSGGASYNEQFF
>-|TRBV29-1|-|12|TRBJ2-1
TGCAGCGGCCTCAAGCGGAACAATGAGCAGTTCTTC
CSGLKRNNEQFF
>-|TRBV20-1|few|14|TRBJ1-1
TGCAGTGCTAGGTCGAGGAACTTGAACACTGAAGCTTTCTTT
CSARSRNLNTEAFF
>-|TRBV14|-|14|TRBJ1-1
TGTGCCAGCAGCCAGGGGATGATGAACACTGAAGCTTTCTTT
CASSQGMMNTEAFF
>-|TRBV7-2|many|14|TRBJ2-1
TGTGCCAGCTTTTGGGGGAGCTCCTACAATGAGCAGTTCTTC
CASFWGSSYNEQFF
>TRBD2|TRBV28|few|14|TRBJ2-2
TGTGCCAGCATCTCGGGGGGGTACACCGGGGAGCTGTTTTTT
CASISGGYTGELFF
>-|TRBV7-6|few|16|TRBJ2-1
TGTGCCAGCAGCACCTCAGGGGGGGTCGAGGGGAATGAGCAGTTCTTC
CASSTSGGVEGNEQFF
>-|TRBV7-9|-|18|TRBJ2-2
TGTGCCAGCAGCCTTAAAGGGGTCTGGACTACGAACACCGGGGAGCTGTTTTTT
CASSLKGVWTTNTGELFF
>-|TRBV4-2|-|13|TRBJ1-6
TGTGCCAGCAGCCAAGATAGGAATTCACCCCTCCACTTT
CASSQDRNSPLHF
>-|TRBV19|-|13|TRBJ2-1
TGTGCCAGTAGTATAAGGTCCCCTCCTGAGCAGTTCTTC
CASSIRSPPEQFF